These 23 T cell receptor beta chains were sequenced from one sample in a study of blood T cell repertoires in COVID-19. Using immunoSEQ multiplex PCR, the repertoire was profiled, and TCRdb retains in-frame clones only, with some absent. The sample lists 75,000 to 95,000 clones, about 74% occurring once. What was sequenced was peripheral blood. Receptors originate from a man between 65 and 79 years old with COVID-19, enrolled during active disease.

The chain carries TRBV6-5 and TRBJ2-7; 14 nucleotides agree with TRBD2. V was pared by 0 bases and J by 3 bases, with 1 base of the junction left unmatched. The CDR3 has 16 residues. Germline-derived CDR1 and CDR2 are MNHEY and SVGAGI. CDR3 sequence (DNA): TGTGCCAGCAGTTACTCGGGACTAGCGGGAGTCTACGAGCAGTACTTC. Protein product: CASSYSGLAGVYEQYF.

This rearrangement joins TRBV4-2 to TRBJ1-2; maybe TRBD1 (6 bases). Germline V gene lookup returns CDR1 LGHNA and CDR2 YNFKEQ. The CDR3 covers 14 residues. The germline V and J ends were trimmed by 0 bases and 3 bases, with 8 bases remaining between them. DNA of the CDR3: TGTGCCAGCAGCCAAGATGGGGGCGACTATGGCTACACCTTC. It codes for CASSQDGGDYGYTF.

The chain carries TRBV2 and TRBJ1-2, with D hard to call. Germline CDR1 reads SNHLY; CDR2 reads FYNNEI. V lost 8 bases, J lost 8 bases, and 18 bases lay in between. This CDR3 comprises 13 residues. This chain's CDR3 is CASLFTVTSGYTF. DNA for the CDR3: TGTGCCAGCCTATTTACAGTCACTTCGGGCTACACCTTC.

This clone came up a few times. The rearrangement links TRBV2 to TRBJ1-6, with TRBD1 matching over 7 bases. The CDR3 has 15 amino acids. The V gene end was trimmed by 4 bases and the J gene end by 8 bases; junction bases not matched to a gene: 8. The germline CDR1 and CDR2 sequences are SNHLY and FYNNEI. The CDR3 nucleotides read TGTGCCAGCAGTGCACAGGGGCTTTTTGATTCACCCCTCCACTTT. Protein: CASSAQGLFDSPLHF.

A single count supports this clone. The CDR3 coding sequence is TGTGCCACCAGCCTTTTCAGGACTGAAGCTTTCTTT. Its translation is CATSLFRTEAFF. The chain couples TRBV15 to TRBJ1-1; no clear D. Germline CDR1 LNHNV, CDR2 YYDKDF (reference sequence). CDR3 size: 12 residues. Between the trimmed V and J ends, which lost 5 bases and 5 bases, there was a span of 9 bases.

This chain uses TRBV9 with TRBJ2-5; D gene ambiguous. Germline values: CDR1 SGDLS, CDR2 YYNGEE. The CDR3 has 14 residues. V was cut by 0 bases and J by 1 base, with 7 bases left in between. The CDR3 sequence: CASSVGAFQETQYF. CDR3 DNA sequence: TGTGCCAGCAGCGTAGGCGCATTCCAAGAGACCCAGTACTTC. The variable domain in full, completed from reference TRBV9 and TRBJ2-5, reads DSGVTQTPKHLITATGQRVTLRCSPRSGDLSVYWYQQSLDQGLQFLIQYYNGEERAKGNILERFSAQQFPDLHSELNLSSLELGDSALYFCASSVGAFQETQYFGPGTRLLVL.

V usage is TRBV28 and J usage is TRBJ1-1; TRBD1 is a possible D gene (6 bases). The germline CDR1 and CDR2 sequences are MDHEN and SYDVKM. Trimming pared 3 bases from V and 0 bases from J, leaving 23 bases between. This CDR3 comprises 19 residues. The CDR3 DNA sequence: TGTGCCAGCAGTTTGGGGGCCGACAGTCTAGGCGGTGTGAACACTGAAGCTTTCTTT. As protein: CASSLGADSLGGVNTEAFF.

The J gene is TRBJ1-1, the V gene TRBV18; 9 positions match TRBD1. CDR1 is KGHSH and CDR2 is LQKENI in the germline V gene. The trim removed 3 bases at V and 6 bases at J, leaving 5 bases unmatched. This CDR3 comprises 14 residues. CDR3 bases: TGTGCCAGCTCACCTGGGACAGGGACCCCTGAAGCTTTCTTT. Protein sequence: CASSPGTGTPEAFF.

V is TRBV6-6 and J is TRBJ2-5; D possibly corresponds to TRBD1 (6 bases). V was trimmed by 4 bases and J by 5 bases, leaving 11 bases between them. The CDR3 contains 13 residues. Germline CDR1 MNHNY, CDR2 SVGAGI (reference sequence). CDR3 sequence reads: CASSFGGRETQYF. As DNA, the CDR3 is TGTGCCAGCAGTTTTGGGGGCAGGGAGACCCAGTACTTC.

CDR3 region: CASSLVQGGQETQYF. The CDR3 DNA reads as TGCGCCAGCAGCTTGGTACAGGGGGGACAAGAGACCCAGTACTTC. The chain couples TRBV5-1 to TRBJ2-5, with 8 bases identical to TRBD1. The V gene end was trimmed by 0 bases and the J gene end by 2 bases; junction bases not matched to a gene: 3. CDR1 and CDR2 from the germline V gene are SGHRS and YFSETQ. The CDR3 spans 15 residues.

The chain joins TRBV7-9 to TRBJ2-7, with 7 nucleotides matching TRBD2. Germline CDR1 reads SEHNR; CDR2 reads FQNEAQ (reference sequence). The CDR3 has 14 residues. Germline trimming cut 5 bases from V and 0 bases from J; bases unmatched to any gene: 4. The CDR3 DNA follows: TGTGCCAGCAGCCCACGGACTAGCTCCTACGAGCAGTACTTC. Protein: CASSPRTSSYEQYF.

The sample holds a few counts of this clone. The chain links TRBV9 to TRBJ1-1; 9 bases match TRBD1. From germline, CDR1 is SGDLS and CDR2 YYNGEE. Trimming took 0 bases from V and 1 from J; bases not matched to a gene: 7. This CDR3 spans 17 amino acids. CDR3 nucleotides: TGTGCCAGCAGCGTAGTAACAGGGGGCGCGGGGAACACTGAAGCTTTCTTT. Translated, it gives CASSVVTGGAGNTEAFF.

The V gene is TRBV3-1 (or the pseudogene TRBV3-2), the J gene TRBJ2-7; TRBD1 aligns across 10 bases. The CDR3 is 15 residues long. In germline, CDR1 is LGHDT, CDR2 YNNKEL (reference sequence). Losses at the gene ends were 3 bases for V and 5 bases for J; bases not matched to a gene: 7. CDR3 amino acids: CASSHRQGAKNEQYF. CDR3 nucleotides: TGTGCCAGCAGCCACCGACAGGGGGCGAAAAACGAGCAGTACTTC.

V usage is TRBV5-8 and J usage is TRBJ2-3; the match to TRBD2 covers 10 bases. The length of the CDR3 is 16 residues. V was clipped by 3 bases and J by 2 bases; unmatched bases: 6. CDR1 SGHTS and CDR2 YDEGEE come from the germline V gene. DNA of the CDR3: TGTGCCAGCAGCTCCATTAGCGGGAGGTACACAGATACGCAGTATTTT. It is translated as CASSSISGRYTDTQYF.

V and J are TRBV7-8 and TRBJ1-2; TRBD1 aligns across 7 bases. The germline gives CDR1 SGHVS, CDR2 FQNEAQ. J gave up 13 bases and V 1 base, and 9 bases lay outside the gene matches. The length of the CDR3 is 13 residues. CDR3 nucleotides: TGTGCCAGCAGCTTAGGACAGGGAGACCGTGGCACCTTC. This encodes CASSLGQGDRGTF.

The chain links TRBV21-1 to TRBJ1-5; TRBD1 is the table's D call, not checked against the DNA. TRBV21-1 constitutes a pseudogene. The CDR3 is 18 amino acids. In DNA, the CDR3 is TGTGCCAGCAGCAAAATTATCAGGGGGCGCGGGGCAAATCAGCCCCAGCATTTT. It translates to CASSKIIRGRGANQPQHF.

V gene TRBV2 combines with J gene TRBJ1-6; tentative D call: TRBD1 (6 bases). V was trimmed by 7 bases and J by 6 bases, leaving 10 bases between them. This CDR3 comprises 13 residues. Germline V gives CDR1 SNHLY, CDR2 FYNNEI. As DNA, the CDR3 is TGTGCCAGCAAACAGGGAGTTAATTCACCCCTCCACTTT. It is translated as CASKQGVNSPLHF.

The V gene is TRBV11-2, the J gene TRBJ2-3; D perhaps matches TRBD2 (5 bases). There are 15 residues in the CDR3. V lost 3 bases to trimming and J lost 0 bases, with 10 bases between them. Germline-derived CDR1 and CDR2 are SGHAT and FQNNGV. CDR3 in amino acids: CASSFRGTSTDTQYF. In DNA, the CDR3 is TGTGCCAGCAGCTTTCGGGGAACTAGCACAGATACGCAGTATTTT.

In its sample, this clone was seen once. This chain's CDR3 is CASSASGTVNTEAFF. The CDR3 nucleotides read TGTGCCAGCAGCGCCTCCGGGACAGTGAACACTGAAGCTTTCTTT. The chain couples TRBV9 to TRBJ1-1, with 7 bases lining up with TRBD1. This CDR3 has 15 amino acids. V lost 3 bases and J lost 0; bases outside the gene matches: 5. The V gene's germline CDR1 is SGDLS and CDR2 YYNGEE.

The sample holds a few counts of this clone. In DNA form, the CDR3 reads TGTGCCAGCAGTTACGACCTAGCGGCTAATGAGCAGTTCTTC. It encodes CASSYDLAANEQFF. This sequence joins TRBV6-5 and TRBJ2-1; 7 nucleotides agree with TRBD2. Germline CDR1 MNHEY, CDR2 SVGAGI. This CDR3 comprises 14 residues. The V and J ends lost 2 bases and 7 bases, in that order; junction bases with no gene match: 5.

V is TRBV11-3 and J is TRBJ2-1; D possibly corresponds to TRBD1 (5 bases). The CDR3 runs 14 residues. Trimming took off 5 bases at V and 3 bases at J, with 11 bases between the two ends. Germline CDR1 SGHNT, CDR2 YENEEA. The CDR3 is CASSLGHRYNEQFF. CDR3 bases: TGTGCCAGCAGCCTAGGACACCGCTACAATGAGCAGTTCTTC.

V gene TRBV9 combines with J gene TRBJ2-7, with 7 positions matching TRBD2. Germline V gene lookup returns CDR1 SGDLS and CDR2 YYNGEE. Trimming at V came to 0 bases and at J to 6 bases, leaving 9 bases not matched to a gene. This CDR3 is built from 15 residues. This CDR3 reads CASSVDGGGPGEQYF. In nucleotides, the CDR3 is TGTGCCAGCAGCGTAGACGGGGGAGGGCCGGGCGAGCAGTACTTC.

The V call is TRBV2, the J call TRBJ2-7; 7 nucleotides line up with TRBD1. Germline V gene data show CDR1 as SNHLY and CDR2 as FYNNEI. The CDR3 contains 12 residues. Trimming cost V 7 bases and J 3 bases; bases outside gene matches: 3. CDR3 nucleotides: TGTGCCAGCAACCAGGGGGTCTACGAGCAGTACTTC. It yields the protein CASNQGVYEQYF.